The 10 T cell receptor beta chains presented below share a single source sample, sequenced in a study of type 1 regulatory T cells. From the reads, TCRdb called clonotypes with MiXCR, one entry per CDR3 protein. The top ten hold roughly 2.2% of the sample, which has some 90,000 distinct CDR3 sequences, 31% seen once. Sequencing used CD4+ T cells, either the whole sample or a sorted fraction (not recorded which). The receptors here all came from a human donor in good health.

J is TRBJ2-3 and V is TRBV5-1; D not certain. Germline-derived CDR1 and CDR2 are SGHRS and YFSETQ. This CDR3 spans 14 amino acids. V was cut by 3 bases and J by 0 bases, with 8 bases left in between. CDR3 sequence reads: CASSSDLSTDTQYF. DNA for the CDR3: TGCGCCAGCAGCTCGGATTTGAGCACAGATACGCAGTATTTT.

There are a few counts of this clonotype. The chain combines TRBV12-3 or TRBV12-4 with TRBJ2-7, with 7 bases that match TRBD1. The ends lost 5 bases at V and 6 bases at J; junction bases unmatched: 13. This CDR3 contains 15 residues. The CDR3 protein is CASSAAQGVLLEQYF. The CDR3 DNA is TGTGCCAGCAGTGCCGCCCAGGGGGTCCTCCTCGAGCAGTACTTC.

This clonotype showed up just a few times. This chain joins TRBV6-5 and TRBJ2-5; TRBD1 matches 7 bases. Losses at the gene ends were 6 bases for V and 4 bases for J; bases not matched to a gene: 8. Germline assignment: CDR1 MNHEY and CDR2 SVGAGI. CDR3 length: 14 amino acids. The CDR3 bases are TGTGCCAGCAGCCCAACCAACAGGGGAGAGACCCAGTACTTC. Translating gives CASSPTNRGETQYF.

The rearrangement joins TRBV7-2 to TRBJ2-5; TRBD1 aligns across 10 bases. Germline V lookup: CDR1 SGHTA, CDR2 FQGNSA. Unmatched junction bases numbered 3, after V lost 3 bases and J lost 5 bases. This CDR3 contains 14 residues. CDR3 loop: CASSFDRGPETQYF. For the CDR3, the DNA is TGTGCCAGCAGCTTCGACAGGGGGCCTGAGACCCAGTACTTC. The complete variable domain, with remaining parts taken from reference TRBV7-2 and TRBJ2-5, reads GAGVSQSPSNKVTEKGKDVELRCDPISGHTALYWYRQSLGQGLEFLIYFQGNSAPDKSGLPSDRFSAERTGGSVSTLTIQRTQQEDSAVYLCASSFDRGPETQYFGPGTRLLVL.

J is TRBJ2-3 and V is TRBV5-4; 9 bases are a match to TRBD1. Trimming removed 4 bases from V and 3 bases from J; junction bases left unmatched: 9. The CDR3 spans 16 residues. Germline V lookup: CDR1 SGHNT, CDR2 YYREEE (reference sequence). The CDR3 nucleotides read TGTGCCAGCAGCGGAGCCCGGGACAGGGCAACAGATACGCAGTATTTT. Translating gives CASSGARDRATDTQYF.

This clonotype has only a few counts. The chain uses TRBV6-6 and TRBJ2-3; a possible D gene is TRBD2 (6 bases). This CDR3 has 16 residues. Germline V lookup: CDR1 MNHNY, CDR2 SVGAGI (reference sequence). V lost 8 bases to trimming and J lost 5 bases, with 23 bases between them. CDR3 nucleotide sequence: TGTGCCAGCTCCGAACCCCTAACGGGAGCTGTAGATACGCAGTATTTT. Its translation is CASSEPLTGAVDTQYF.

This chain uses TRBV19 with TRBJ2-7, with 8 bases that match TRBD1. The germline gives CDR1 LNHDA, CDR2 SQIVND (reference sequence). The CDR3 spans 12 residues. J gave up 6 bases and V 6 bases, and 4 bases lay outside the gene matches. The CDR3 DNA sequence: TGTGCCAGTAGCCCAACAGGGGGCGAGCAGTACTTC. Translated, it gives CASSPTGGEQYF.

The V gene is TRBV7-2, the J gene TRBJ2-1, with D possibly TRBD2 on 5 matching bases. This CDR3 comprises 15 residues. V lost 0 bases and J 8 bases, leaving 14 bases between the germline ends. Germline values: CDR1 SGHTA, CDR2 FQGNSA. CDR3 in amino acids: CASSLALHSGDEQFF. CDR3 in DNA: TGTGCCAGCAGCTTAGCGCTTCATTCCGGGGATGAGCAGTTCTTC.

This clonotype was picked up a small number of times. The CDR3 sequence: CATSESSGNQPQHF. Here the CDR3 DNA reads TGTGCCACCAGTGAATCCTCTGGTAATCAGCCCCAGCATTTT. The rearrangement uses TRBV24-1 and TRBJ1-5; D not certain. The CDR3 runs to 14 residues. Germline V CDR1 and CDR2: KGHDR, SFDVKD. V lost 4 bases to trimming and J lost 4 bases, with 10 bases between them.

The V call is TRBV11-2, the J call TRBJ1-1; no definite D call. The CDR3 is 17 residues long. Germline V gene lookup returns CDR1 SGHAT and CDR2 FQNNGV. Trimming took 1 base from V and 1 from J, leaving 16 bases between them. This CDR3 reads CASSLARPAVPNTEAFF. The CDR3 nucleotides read TGTGCCAGCAGCTTAGCCCGCCCTGCAGTCCCGAACACTGAAGCTTTCTTT.